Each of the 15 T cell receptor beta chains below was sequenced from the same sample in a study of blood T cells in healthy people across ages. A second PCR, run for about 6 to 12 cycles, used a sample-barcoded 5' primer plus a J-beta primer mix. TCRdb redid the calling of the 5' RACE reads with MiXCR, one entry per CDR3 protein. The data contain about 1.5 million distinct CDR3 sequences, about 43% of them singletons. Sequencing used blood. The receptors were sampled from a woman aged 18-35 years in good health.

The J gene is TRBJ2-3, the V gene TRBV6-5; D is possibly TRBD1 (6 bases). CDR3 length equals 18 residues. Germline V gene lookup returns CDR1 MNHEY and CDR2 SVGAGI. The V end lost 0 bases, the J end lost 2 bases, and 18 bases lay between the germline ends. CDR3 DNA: TGTGCCAGCAGTTACTCACGTGGTGACAGGTTGTACACAGATACGCAGTATTTT. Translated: CASSYSRGDRLYTDTQYF.

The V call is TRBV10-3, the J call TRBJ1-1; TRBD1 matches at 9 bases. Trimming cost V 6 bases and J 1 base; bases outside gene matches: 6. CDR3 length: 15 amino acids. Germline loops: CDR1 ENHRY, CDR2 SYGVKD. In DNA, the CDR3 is TGTGCCATCAGCGCTCGGGGACAGGGGAACACTGAAGCTTTCTTT. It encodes CAISARGQGNTEAFF.

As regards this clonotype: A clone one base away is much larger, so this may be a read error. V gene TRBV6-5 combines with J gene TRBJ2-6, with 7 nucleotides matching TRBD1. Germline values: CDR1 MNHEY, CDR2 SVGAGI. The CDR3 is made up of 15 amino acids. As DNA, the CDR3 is TGTGCCAGCAGTTTAACAGGGGCTGGGGCCAGCGTCCTGACTTTC. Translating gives CASSLTGAGASVLTF.

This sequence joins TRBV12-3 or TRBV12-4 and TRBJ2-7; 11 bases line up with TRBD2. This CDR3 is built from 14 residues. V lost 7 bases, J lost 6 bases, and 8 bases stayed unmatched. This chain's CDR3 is CASNIAGGLFEQYF. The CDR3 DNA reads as TGTGCCAGCAACATAGCGGGGGGGTTATTCGAGCAGTACTTC.

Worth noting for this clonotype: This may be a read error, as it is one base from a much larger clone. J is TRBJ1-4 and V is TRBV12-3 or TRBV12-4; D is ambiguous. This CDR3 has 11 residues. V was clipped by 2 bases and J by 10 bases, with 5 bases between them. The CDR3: CASSLSAKLFF. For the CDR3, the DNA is TGTGCCAGCAGTTTAAGTGCAAAACTGTTTTTT.

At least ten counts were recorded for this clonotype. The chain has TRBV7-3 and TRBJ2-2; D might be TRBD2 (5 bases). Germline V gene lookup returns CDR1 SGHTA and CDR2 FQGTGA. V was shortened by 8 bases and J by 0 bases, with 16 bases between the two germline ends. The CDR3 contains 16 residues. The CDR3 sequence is CASDKSSAANTGELFF. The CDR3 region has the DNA TGTGCCAGCGATAAATCCTCAGCGGCGAACACCGGGGAGCTGTTTTTT.

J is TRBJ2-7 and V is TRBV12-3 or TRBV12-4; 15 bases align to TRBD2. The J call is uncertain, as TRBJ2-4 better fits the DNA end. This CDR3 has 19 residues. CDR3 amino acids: CASRGPGTSGGRAKNIQYF. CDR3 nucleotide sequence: TGTGCCAGCAGGGGACCCGGGACTAGCGGGGGGAGGGCCAAAAACATTCAGTACTTC.

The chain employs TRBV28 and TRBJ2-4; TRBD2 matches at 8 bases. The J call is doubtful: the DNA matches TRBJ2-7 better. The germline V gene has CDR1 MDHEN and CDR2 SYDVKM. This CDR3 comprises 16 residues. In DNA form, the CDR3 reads TGTGCCAGCAGTTTCTCCGGGGGGGTGAGTTCCTACGAGCAGTACTTC. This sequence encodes CASSFSGGVSSYEQYF.

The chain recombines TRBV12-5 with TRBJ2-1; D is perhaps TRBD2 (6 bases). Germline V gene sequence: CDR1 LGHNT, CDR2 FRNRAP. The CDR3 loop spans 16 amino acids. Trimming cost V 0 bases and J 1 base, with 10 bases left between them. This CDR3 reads CASGLVRGISYNEQFF. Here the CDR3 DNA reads TGTGCTAGTGGTTTGGTACGGGGGATTTCCTACAATGAGCAGTTCTTC.

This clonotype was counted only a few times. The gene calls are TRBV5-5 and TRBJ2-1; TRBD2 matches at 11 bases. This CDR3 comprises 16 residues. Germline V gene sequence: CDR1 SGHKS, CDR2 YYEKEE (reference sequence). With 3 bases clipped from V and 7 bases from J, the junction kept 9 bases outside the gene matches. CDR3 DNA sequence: TGTGCCAGCAGCTCATCGGCAACTAGCGGGAGAAATGAGCAGTTCTTC. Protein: CASSSSATSGRNEQFF.

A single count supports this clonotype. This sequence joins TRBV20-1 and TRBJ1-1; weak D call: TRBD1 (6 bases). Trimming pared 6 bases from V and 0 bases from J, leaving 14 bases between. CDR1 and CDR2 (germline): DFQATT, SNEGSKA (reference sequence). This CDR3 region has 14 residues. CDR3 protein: CSAQGQPMNTEAFF. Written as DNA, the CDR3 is TGCAGTGCCCAGGGACAACCCATGAACACTGAAGCTTTCTTT.

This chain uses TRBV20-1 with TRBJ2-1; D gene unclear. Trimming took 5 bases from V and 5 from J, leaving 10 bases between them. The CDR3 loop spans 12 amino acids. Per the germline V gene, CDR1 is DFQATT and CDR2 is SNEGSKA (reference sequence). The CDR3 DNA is TGCAGTGCTCACGGACGGAACAATGAGCAGTTCTTC. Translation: CSAHGRNNEQFF.

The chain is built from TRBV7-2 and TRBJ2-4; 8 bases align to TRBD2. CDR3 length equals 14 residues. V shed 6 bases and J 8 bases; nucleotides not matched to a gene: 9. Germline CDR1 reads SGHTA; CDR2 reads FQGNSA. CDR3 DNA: TGTGCCAGCAGGCGAGCGGGAGATAGGGACATTCAGTACTTC. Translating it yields CASRRAGDRDIQYF.

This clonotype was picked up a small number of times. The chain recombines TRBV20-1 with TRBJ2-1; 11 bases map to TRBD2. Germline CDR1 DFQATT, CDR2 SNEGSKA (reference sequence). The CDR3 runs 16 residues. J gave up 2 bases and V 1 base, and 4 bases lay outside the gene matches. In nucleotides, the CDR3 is TGCAGTGCTAGAGCCCAGACTAGCGGGGCCTACAATGAGCAGTTCTTC. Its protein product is CSARAQTSGAYNEQFF.

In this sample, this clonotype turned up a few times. CDR3 residues: CASSQATGGYGYTF. The CDR3 DNA follows: TGTGCCAGCAGCCAGGCGACGGGAGGGTATGGCTACACCTTC. This sequence joins TRBV3-1 and TRBJ1-2; the D is unclear. V lost 3 bases to trimming and J lost 5 bases, with 13 bases between them. Germline values: CDR1 LGHDT, CDR2 YNNKEL (reference sequence). The CDR3 length is 14 residues.